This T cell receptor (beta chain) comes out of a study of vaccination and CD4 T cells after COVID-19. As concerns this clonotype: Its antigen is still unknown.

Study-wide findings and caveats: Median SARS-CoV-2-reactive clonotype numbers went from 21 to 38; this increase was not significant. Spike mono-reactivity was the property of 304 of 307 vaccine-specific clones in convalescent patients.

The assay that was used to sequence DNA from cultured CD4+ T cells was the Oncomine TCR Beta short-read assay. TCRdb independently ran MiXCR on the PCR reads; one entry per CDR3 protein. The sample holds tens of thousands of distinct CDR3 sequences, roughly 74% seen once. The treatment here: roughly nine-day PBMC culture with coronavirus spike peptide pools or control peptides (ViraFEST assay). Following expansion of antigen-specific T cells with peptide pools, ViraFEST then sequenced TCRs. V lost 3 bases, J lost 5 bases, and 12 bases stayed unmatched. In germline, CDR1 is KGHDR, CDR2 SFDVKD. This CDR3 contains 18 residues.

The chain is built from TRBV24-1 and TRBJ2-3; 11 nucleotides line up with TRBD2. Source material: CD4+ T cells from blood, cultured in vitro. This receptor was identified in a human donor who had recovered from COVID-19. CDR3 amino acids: CATSDTPSTSGSKDTQYF. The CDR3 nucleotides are TGTGCCACCAGTGATACTCCCTCCACTAGCGGGAGTAAAGATACGCAGTATTTT.